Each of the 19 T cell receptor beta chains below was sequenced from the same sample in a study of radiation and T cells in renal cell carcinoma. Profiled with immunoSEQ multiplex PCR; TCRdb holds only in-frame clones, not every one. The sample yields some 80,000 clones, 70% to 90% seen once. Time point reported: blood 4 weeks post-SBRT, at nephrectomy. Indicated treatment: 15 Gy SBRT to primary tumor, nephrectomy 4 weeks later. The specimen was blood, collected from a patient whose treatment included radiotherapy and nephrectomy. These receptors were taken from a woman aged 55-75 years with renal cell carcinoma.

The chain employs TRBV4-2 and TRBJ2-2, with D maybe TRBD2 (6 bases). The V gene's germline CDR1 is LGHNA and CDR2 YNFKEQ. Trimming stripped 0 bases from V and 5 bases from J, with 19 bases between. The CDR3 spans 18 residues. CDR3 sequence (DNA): TGTGCCAGCAGCCAAGATAGGGCAGCCCCGGGGGAAACCGGGGAGCTGTTTTTT. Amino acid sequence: CASSQDRAAPGETGELFF.

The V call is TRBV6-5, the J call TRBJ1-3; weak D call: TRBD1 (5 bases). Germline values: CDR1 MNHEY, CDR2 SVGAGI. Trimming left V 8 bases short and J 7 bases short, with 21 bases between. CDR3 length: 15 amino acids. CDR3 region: CASFTLGAEGNTIYF. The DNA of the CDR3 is TGTGCCAGCTTCACCCTTGGGGCAGAAGGGAACACCATATATTTT.

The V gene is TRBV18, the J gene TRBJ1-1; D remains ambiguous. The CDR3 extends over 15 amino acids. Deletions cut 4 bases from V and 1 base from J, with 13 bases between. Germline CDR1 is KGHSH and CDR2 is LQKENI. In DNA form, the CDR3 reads TGTGCCAGCTCACTACTTCAAATCCCGAACACTGAAGCTTTCTTT. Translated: CASSLLQIPNTEAFF. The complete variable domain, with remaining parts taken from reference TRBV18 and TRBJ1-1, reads NAGVMQNPRHLVRRRGQEARLRCSPMKGHSHVYWYRQLPEEGLKFMVYLQKENIIDESGMPKERFSAEFPKEGPSILRIQQVVRGDSAAYFCASSLLQIPNTEAFFGQGTRLTVV.

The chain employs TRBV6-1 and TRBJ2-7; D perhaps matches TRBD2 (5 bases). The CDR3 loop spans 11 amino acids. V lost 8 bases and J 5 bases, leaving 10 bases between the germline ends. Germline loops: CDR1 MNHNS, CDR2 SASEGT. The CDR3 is CASRGIDEQYF. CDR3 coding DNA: TGTGCCAGCCGGGGTATCGACGAGCAGTACTTC.

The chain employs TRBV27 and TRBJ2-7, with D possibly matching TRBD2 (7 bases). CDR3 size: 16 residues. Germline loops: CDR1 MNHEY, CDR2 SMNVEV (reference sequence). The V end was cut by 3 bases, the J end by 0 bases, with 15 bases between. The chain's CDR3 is CASSLRGGTNSYEQYF. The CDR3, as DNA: TGTGCCAGCAGTTTGAGGGGGGGCACCAACTCCTACGAGCAGTACTTC.

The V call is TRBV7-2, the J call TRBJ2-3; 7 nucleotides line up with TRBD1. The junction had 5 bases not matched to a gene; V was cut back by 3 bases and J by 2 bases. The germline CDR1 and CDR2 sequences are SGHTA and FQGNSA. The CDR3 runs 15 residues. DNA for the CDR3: TGTGCCAGCAGCTTGTCCGGGACAGCCACAGATACGCAGTATTTT. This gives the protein CASSLSGTATDTQYF.

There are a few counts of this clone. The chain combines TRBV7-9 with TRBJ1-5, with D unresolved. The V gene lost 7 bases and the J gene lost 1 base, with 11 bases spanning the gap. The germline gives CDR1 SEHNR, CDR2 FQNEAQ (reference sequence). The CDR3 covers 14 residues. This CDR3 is CASNLDGSNQPQHF. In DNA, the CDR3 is TGTGCCAGCAATTTGGACGGAAGCAATCAGCCCCAGCATTTT.

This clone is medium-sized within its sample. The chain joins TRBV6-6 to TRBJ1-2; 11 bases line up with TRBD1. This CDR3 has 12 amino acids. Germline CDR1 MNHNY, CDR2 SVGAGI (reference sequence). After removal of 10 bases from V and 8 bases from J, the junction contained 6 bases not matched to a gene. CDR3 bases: TGTGCCACCCCGGACAGGGGGCAAGGCTACACCTTC. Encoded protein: CATPDRGQGYTF.

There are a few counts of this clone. The CDR3 nucleotides are TGTGCCAGCAGCCCCGGACAGGGCACAGATACGCAGTATTTT. It codes for CASSPGQGTDTQYF. The V and J genes are TRBV7-2 and TRBJ2-3, with 7 bases lining up with TRBD1. CDR1 SGHTA and CDR2 FQGNSA come from the germline V gene. V was clipped by 5 bases and J by 1 base; unmatched bases: 3. This CDR3 has 14 residues.

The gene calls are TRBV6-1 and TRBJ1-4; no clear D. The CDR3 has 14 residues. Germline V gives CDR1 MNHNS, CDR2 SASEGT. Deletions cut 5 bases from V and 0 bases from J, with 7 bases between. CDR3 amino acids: CASSIHATNEKLFF. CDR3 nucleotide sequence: TGTGCCAGCAGTATTCATGCAACTAATGAAAAACTGTTTTTT.

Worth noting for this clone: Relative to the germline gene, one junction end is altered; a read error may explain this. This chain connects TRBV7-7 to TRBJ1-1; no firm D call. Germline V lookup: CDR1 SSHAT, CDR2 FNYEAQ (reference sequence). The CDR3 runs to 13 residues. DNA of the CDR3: TGTGCTAGCAGCTTAGATTTTGGCGGCCCGGCTTTCTTT. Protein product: CASSLDFGGPAFF.

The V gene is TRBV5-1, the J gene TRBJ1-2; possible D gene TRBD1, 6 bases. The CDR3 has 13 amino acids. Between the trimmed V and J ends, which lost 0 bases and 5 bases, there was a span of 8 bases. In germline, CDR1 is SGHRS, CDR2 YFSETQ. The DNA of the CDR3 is TGCGCCAGCAGCTTGGAAGGGGGGTATGGCTACACCTTC. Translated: CASSLEGGYGYTF.

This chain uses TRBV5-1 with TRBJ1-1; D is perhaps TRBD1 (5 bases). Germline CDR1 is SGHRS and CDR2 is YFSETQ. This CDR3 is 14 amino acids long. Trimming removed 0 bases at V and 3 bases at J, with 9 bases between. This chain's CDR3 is CASSLAGDHTEAFF. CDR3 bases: TGCGCCAGCAGCTTGGCGGGGGATCACACTGAAGCTTTCTTT.

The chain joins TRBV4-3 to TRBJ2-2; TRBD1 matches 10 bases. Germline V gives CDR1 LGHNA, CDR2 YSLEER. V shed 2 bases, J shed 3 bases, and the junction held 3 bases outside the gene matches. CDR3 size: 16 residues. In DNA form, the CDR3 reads TGCGCCAGCAGCCAACAGGACAGGGGGGACACCGGGGAGCTGTTTTTT. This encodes CASSQQDRGDTGELFF.

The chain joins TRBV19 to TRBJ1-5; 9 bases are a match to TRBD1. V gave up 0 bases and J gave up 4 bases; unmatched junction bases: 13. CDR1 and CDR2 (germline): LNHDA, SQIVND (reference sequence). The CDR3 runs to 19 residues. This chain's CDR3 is CASSIDLGSGTGFNQPQHF. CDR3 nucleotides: TGTGCCAGTAGTATAGATTTGGGTTCCGGGACAGGGTTTAATCAGCCCCAGCATTTT.

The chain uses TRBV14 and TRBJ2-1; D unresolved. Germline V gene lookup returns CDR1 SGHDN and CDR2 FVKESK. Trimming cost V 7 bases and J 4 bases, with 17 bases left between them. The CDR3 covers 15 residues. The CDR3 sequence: CASNPSGARYNEQFF. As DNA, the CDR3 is TGTGCCAGCAACCCCTCCGGAGCGAGGTACAATGAGCAGTTCTTC.

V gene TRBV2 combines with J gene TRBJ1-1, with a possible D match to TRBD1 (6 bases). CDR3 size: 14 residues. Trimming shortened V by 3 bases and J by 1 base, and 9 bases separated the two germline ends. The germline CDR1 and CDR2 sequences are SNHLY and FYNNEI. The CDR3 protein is CASSDRGGNTEAFF. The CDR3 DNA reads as TGTGCCAGCAGTGACAGGGGAGGGAACACTGAAGCTTTCTTT. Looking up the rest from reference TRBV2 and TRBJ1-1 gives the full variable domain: EPEVTQTPSHQVTQMGQEVILRCVPISNHLYFYWYRQILGQKVEFLVSFYNNEISEKSEIFDDQFSVERPDGSNFTLKIRSTKLEDSAMYFCASSDRGGNTEAFFGQGTRLTVV.

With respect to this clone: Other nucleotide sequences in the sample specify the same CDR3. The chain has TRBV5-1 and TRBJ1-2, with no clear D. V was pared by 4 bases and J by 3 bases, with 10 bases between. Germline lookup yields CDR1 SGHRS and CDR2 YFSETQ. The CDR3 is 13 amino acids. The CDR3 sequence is CASSKDGDYGYTF. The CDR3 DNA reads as TGCGCCAGCAGCAAGGACGGGGACTATGGCTACACCTTC.

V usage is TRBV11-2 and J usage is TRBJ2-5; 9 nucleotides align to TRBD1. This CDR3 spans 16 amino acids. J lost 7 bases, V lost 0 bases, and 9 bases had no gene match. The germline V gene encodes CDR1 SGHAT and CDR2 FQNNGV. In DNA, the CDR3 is TGTGCCAGCAGCTTAGAAATGGGACAGGGATGGGGGACCCAGTACTTC. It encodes CASSLEMGQGWGTQYF.